The sequence of this T cell receptor (beta chain) was determined in a study of cytomegalovirus exposure and HLA in healthy donors. Germline CDR1 reads SEHNR; CDR2 reads FQNEAQ (reference sequence). The CDR3 has 14 amino acids. The V end was cut by 6 bases, the J end by 1 base, with 10 bases between. PCR employed 60 Vbeta and 13 Jbeta primers. The method was immunoSEQ multiplex PCR; TCRdb's version includes in-frame clones alone and lacks a portion of them. The data hold about 160,000 clones, with about four fifths observed a single time. The specimen sequenced was PBMCs. V usage is TRBV7-9 and J usage is TRBJ1-5; possible D gene TRBD1, 5 bases. The clonotype was recovered from a male donor in good health and CMV-seropositive. The chain's CDR3 is CASRAGGSNQPQHF. For the CDR3, the DNA is TGTGCCAGCAGAGCCGGGGGGAGCAATCAGCCCCAGCATTTT.